One and the same sample provided the 27 T cell receptor beta chains below, sequenced in a study of blood T cell repertoires in COVID-19. Using immunoSEQ multiplex PCR, the repertoire was profiled, and TCRdb retains in-frame clones only, with some absent. The sample has 30,000 to 40,000 clones, 70% to 90% seen once. The specimen sequenced was peripheral blood. Receptors were obtained from a woman older than 75 with active or convalescent COVID-19.

This chain connects TRBV29-1 to TRBJ2-7; TRBD1 matches 7 bases. The CDR3 runs 15 residues. J lost 6 bases, V lost 4 bases, and 15 bases had no gene match. In germline, CDR1 is SQVTM, CDR2 ANQGSEA. The chain's CDR3 is CSVVAGTVDKGEQYF. In DNA form, the CDR3 reads TGCAGCGTTGTGGCCGGGACAGTCGATAAGGGCGAGCAGTACTTC.

The chain links TRBV7-9 to TRBJ1-6; TRBD1 aligns across 7 bases. J was trimmed by 8 bases and V by 2 bases; bases with no gene match: 9. Looked up from germline, CDR1 is SEHNR and CDR2 is FQNEAQ (reference sequence). The CDR3 is 16 residues long. The CDR3 reads CASSLSRGSSHSPLHF. The CDR3 DNA reads as TGTGCCAGCAGCTTAAGCAGGGGGTCCAGCCATTCACCCCTCCACTTT.

This clone came up a few times. The genes are TRBV2 and TRBJ2-7; possibly TRBD1 for D (6 bases). Deletions cut 4 bases from V and 3 bases from J, with 7 bases between. Germline V lookup: CDR1 SNHLY, CDR2 FYNNEI. The CDR3 extends over 12 amino acids. The CDR3 region is CASSGGRYEQYF. Written as DNA, the CDR3 is TGTGCCAGCAGTGGGGGGCGCTACGAGCAGTACTTC. Supplemented by reference TRBV2 and TRBJ2-7, the full variable domain reads EPEVTQTPSHQVTQMGQEVILRCVPISNHLYFYWYRQILGQKVEFLVSFYNNEISEKSEIFDDQFSVERPDGSNFTLKIRSTKLEDSAMYFCASSGGRYEQYFGPGTRLTVT.

The V call is TRBV18, the J call TRBJ2-1; tentative D call: TRBD2 (5 bases). V was trimmed by 2 bases and J by 6 bases, leaving 11 bases between them. The CDR3 is made up of 14 amino acids. Germline V gene lookup returns CDR1 KGHSH and CDR2 LQKENI. The CDR3 DNA reads as TGTGCCAGCTCACCAGGGCGGGTACCCAATGAGCAGTTCTTC. Translation gives CASSPGRVPNEQFF. Full variable domain (missing parts from reference TRBV18 and TRBJ2-1): NAGVMQNPRHLVRRRGQEARLRCSPMKGHSHVYWYRQLPEEGLKFMVYLQKENIIDESGMPKERFSAEFPKEGPSILRIQQVVRGDSAAYFCASSPGRVPNEQFFGPGTRLTVL.

This chain links TRBV3-1 (or the pseudogene TRBV3-2) with TRBJ2-2; 9 nucleotides match TRBD1. This CDR3 contains 14 residues. Germline CDR1 LGHDT, CDR2 YNNKEL (reference sequence). The junction had 3 bases not matched to a gene; V was cut back by 6 bases and J by 4 bases. As DNA, the CDR3 is TGTGCCAGCAGACAGGGGGCCGGCACCGGGGAGCTGTTTTTT. Translation gives CASRQGAGTGELFF.

This clone has a handful of counts. This chain uses TRBV6-5 with TRBJ2-1; a possible D gene is TRBD1 (6 bases). Looked up from germline, CDR1 is MNHEY and CDR2 is SVGAGI. The CDR3 spans 13 residues. Between the trimmed V and J ends, which lost 6 bases and 7 bases, there was a span of 13 bases. CDR3 protein: CASRSGTPNEQFF. The CDR3 bases are TGTGCCAGCAGGTCCGGGACACCAAATGAGCAGTTCTTC.

The chain has TRBV9 and TRBJ2-4, with unresolved D. CDR1 is SGDLS, CDR2 YYNGEE, per germline. The CDR3 runs 14 residues. Trimming shortened V by 0 bases and J by 8 bases, and 12 bases separated the two germline ends. This CDR3 reads CASSVDGRLDIQYF. DNA of the CDR3: TGTGCCAGCAGCGTAGACGGCAGGCTTGACATTCAGTACTTC.

This sequence joins TRBV3-1 (or the pseudogene TRBV3-2) and TRBJ2-1; 10 bases agree with TRBD2. Germline V CDR1 and CDR2: LGHDT, YNNKEL (reference sequence). This CDR3 region has 15 residues. V was pared by 4 bases and J by 4 bases, with 4 bases of the junction left unmatched. CDR3 in DNA: TGTGCCAGCAGCCTATCGGGACTAGCGTACAATGAGCAGTTCTTC. Translating gives CASSLSGLAYNEQFF.

The V and J genes are TRBV5-4 and TRBJ1-2, with a weak D call TRBD1 (6 bases). The germline V and J ends were trimmed by 4 bases and 5 bases, with 12 bases remaining between them. This CDR3 is 13 amino acids long. Germline V CDR1 and CDR2: SGHNT, YYREEE (reference sequence). CDR3 in amino acids: CASSKDRYYGYTF. The CDR3 nucleotides read TGTGCCAGCAGCAAGGACAGATATTATGGCTACACCTTC.

J is TRBJ2-1 and V is TRBV7-2; TRBD2 matches at 14 bases. This CDR3 contains 16 residues. Germline V CDR1 and CDR2: SGHTA, FQGNSA. Trimming cost V 1 base and J 8 bases; bases outside gene matches: 4. The CDR3 DNA is TGTGCCAGCAGCTTAGGTAGACTAGCGGGAGGGGATGAGCAGTTCTTC. This codes for CASSLGRLAGGDEQFF.

The chain is built from TRBV5-4 and TRBJ1-4; 8 bases align to TRBD1. Germline CDR1 reads SGHNT; CDR2 reads YYREEE (reference sequence). The CDR3 runs 13 residues. V lost 0 bases, J lost 8 bases, and 0 bases stayed unmatched. CDR3 DNA sequence: TGTGCCAGCAGCTTGGACAGGGGGGAAAAACTGTTTTTT. Translating it yields CASSLDRGEKLFF.

The gene calls are TRBV27 and TRBJ2-5; a possible D gene is TRBD2 (6 bases). The ends were cut back, 4 bases at V and 5 bases at J, with 14 bases in the middle. CDR1 is MNHEY and CDR2 is SMNVEV in the germline V gene (reference sequence). The CDR3 has 14 amino acids. The CDR3 bases are TGTGCCAGCAGTTCCCTGGGGGGAGAGGAGACCCAGTACTTC. Translating it yields CASSSLGGEETQYF.

This clone was counted only a few times. This chain links TRBV7-2 with TRBJ2-5; 11 bases fit TRBD2. CDR3 length: 14 residues. V was pared by 5 bases and J by 5 bases, with 4 bases of the junction left unmatched. Germline V gene lookup returns CDR1 SGHTA and CDR2 FQGNSA. The CDR3, as DNA: TGTGCCAGCAGCGCCGGGACTAGCGGTGAGACCCAGTACTTC. Protein: CASSAGTSGETQYF.

The chain is built from TRBV15 and TRBJ2-4; 9 bases match TRBD2. The CDR3 totals 16 residues. The junction had 6 bases not matched to a gene; V was cut back by 1 base and J by 5 bases. Looked up from germline, CDR1 is LNHNV and CDR2 is YYDKDF (reference sequence). The CDR3 DNA is TGTGCCACCAGCAGAGGGGGCGGGGGGGCCCAAAACATTCAGTACTTC. Its protein product is CATSRGGGGAQNIQYF.

The chain couples TRBV19 to TRBJ1-3; TRBD1 aligns across 8 bases. The CDR3 is 13 residues long. CDR1 and CDR2 from the germline V gene are LNHDA and SQIVND (reference sequence). J gave up 8 bases and V 3 bases, and 3 bases lay outside the gene matches. This CDR3 is CASSMTGAYTIYF. DNA for the CDR3: TGTGCCAGTAGTATGACAGGGGCTTACACCATATATTTT.

The CDR3 DNA follows: TGCGCCAGCAGCCAAGGGAAGACAGGGGGTACGGGAAACACCATATATTTT. Amino acid sequence: CASSQGKTGGTGNTIYF. This chain links TRBV4-1 with TRBJ1-3; TRBD1 matches at 9 bases. The CDR3 has 17 residues. Germline V gene lookup returns CDR1 MGHRA and CDR2 YSYEKL. V was pared by 1 base and J by 4 bases, with 8 bases of the junction left unmatched.

V is TRBV3-1 (or the pseudogene TRBV3-2) and J is TRBJ2-3, with TRBD2 identical over 11 bases. The V segment lost 4 bases and the J segment 4 bases; nucleotides outside the gene matches: 10. This CDR3 comprises 17 residues. The V gene's germline CDR1 is LGHDT and CDR2 YNNKEL (reference sequence). CDR3 nucleotides: TGTGCCAGCAGCCCCGGCTTTAGCGGGGGGGCCCCAGATACGCAGTATTTT. Its protein product is CASSPGFSGGAPDTQYF.

The J gene is TRBJ2-7, the V gene TRBV13; the match to TRBD1 covers 10 bases. CDR1 and CDR2 from the germline V gene are PRHDT and FYEKMQ (reference sequence). The junction had 11 bases not matched to a gene; V was cut back by 5 bases and J by 7 bases. The CDR3 contains 15 residues. CDR3 nucleotide sequence: TGTGCCAGCAGCCCCTGGGACAGGGGAATGAATGAGCAGTACTTC. Its translation is CASSPWDRGMNEQYF.

The chain has TRBV5-8 and TRBJ1-2; 8 nucleotides agree with TRBD1. V lost 3 bases to trimming and J lost 4 bases; unmatched junction nucleotides: 5. The CDR3 totals 14 residues. The germline gives CDR1 SGHTS, CDR2 YDEGEE. The CDR3: CASSSPGGLYGYTF. In nucleotides, the CDR3 is TGTGCCAGCAGCTCCCCAGGGGGCCTCTATGGCTACACCTTC.

The genes are TRBV30 and TRBJ2-5; TRBD2 aligns across 13 bases. The CDR3 has 15 amino acids. Trimming at V came to 2 bases and at J to 8 bases, leaving 8 bases not matched to a gene. Germline CDR1 is GTSNPN and CDR2 is SVGIG (reference sequence). For the CDR3, the DNA is TGTGCCTGGAGTACCCCGGGACTAGCGGGGAGAACCCAGTACTTC. The encoded protein is CAWSTPGLAGRTQYF. Variable domain in full (rest from reference TRBV30 and TRBJ2-5): SQTIHQWPATLVQPVGSPLSLECTVEGTSNPNLYWYRQAAGRGLQLLFYSVGIGQISSEVPQNLSASRPQDRQFILSSKKLLLSDSGFYLCAWSTPGLAGRTQYFGPGTRLLVL.

The chain employs TRBV7-2 and TRBJ2-5; 10 nucleotides agree with TRBD1. CDR1 is SGHTA, CDR2 FQGNSA, per germline. Trimming cost V 5 bases and J 4 bases; bases outside gene matches: 10. The CDR3 loop spans 16 amino acids. The CDR3 protein is CASSKRQGAWGETQYF. The CDR3 bases are TGTGCCAGCAGCAAACGACAGGGGGCTTGGGGAGAGACCCAGTACTTC.

This clone has a handful of counts. This chain uses TRBV2 with TRBJ1-6, with TRBD1 matching 7 bases. The junction had 8 bases not matched to a gene; V was cut back by 5 bases and J by 7 bases. This CDR3 contains 15 residues. Germline assignment: CDR1 SNHLY and CDR2 FYNNEI. CDR3: CASSRGNRGNSPLHF. The DNA for the CDR3 is TGTGCCAGCAGTAGGGGGAACAGGGGCAATTCACCCCTCCACTTT.

This chain uses TRBV9 with TRBJ2-5, with TRBD2 matching 10 bases. V lost 1 base to trimming and J lost 3 bases; unmatched junction nucleotides: 3. The CDR3 is 15 amino acids. Looked up from germline, CDR1 is SGDLS and CDR2 is YYNGEE. The CDR3 DNA follows: TGTGCCAGCAGCGTAAGCGGGAGGGCCGAAGAGACCCAGTACTTC. It encodes CASSVSGRAEETQYF.

CDR3 in DNA: TGCGCCAGCAGTCAATCGCGGGGAAACACCATATATTTT. As protein: CASSQSRGNTIYF. The chain has TRBV23-1 and TRBJ1-3; D remains ambiguous. TRBV23-1 is marked as an open reading frame, function uncertain. Trimming stripped 0 bases from V and 4 bases from J, with 4 bases between. This CDR3 has 13 amino acids.

Turning to this clone: At one of its ends the junction is not consistent with the germline gene, which may arise from a read error. The V and J genes are TRBV28 and TRBJ2-7; a weak D match, TRBD1 (5 bases). The CDR3 extends over 11 amino acids. Germline CDR1 MDHEN, CDR2 SYDVKM. This CDR3 is CASGARTDRAF. DNA of the CDR3: TGTGCCAGCGGGGCCCGGACGGACCGTGCCTTC. Supplemented by reference TRBV28 and TRBJ2-7, the full variable domain reads DVKVTQSSRYLVKRTGEKVFLECVQDMDHENMFWYRQDPGLGLRLIYFSYDVKMKEKGDIPEGYSVSREKKERFSLILESASTNQTSMYLCASGARTDRAFGPGTRLTVT.

The rearrangement uses TRBV6-1 and TRBJ1-1; possibly TRBD1 for D (5 bases). V lost 2 bases, J lost 4 bases, and 11 bases lay in between. The CDR3 totals 14 residues. In germline, CDR1 is MNHNS, CDR2 SASEGT. The CDR3 spells CASSEPGEVTEAFF. CDR3 bases: TGTGCCAGCAGTGAACCGGGGGAAGTCACTGAAGCTTTCTTT.

The chain recombines TRBV7-2 with TRBJ2-7; 10 nucleotides line up with TRBD1. Per germline, CDR1 SGHTA and CDR2 FQGNSA. After removal of 5 bases from V and 4 bases from J, the junction contained 8 bases not matched to a gene. The CDR3 covers 15 residues. The CDR3 DNA is TGTGCCAGCAGCCCAAGACAGGGGGCAAGGTACGAGCAGTACTTC. Translated, it gives CASSPRQGARYEQYF.